This T cell receptor beta chain emerged from a study of blood T cell repertoires in COVID-19. Study-level background: In each case, the material was cDNA or gDNA derived from T cells, B-cell-depleted T cells, or PBMCs.

The ends were cut back, 0 bases at V and 3 bases at J, with 11 bases in the middle. The germline V gene encodes CDR1 MGHDK and CDR2 SYGVNS. The CDR3 contains 16 residues. In the study's own analysis: For nucleated cells, counts were estimated from reference gene primer amplification. Sequenced by immunoSEQ multiplex PCR; TCRdb stores in-frame clones only, minus some. V, J and clone size reflect that table, while D and trimming were determined from the DNA. Of over 150,000 clones in the sample, about nine tenths were seen once. The TCR comes from a woman in her 30s who had recovered from COVID-19. Sequenced: PBMCs or T cells enriched from blood (not recorded which). The chain recombines TRBV25-1 with TRBJ1-4; D is unclear. The CDR3 loop is CASSEYILAANEKLFF. The CDR3 nucleotides read TGTGCCAGCAGTGAATATATTTTGGCTGCTAATGAAAAACTGTTTTTT.